This is a list of T cell receptor beta chains from one sample in a study of T cells expressing NK-cell markers. TCRdb reprocessed the 5' RACE reads and keeps a single row for each CDR3 protein, giving no DNA. The table lists fewer than 300,000 distinct CDR3 sequences. Sample: blood T cells: a sorted CD56 or NKG2C T cell subset, CD4+ or CD8+ T cells, or bulk PBMC T cells (not recorded which). Source of these receptors: a woman aged 18 to 75 in good health. CDR3s include the opening cysteine and the closing phenylalanine or tryptophan.

J gene: TRBJ1-2
V gene: TRBV5-1
CDR3 protein: CASSPVTGNGKGYTF

J gene: TRBJ2-1
V gene: TRBV12-3/TRBV12-4
CDR3 protein: CASRPGTAHNEQFF

J gene: TRBJ2-7
V gene: TRBV4-1
CDR3 protein: CASSQEGGFSYEQYF

J gene: TRBJ2-7
V gene: TRBV20-1
CDR3 protein: CSARDLGGLAGAYEQYF

J gene: TRBJ1-2
V gene: TRBV7-9
CDR3 protein: CASSPGQATGYTF

J gene: TRBJ1-5
V gene: TRBV19
CDR3 protein: CASSYRERGNQPQHF

J gene: TRBJ2-7
V gene: TRBV5-1
CDR3 protein: CASSREGARAGLGEQYF

J gene: TRBJ2-5
V gene: TRBV5-1
CDR3 protein: CASSFRSGETQYF

J gene: TRBJ2-4
V gene: TRBV20-1
CDR3 protein: CSALRQGKAKNIQYF

J gene: TRBJ2-1
V gene: TRBV10-3
CDR3 protein: CAISEGTGGLGEQFF